Sequencing of this T cell receptor (beta chain) was carried out in a study of tissue T cells after allogeneic stem cell transplantation. Study-wide context: Patients with graft-versus-host disease had grafts: four unmodified, three CD34-selected and T-cell-depleted. Several lines of graft-versus-host disease therapy were given to all patients, all with gastrointestinal involvement. CD3+ T cells were flow-sorted when enough cells; otherwise DNA extracted directly.

This CDR3 contains 11 residues. Germline V gene lookup returns CDR1 SEHNR and CDR2 FQNEAQ (reference sequence). Trimming left V 5 bases short and J 10 bases short, with 9 bases between. This clone was seen a handful of times. Only in-frame clones appear in the TCRdb table, and some are missing; sequencing was by immunoSEQ multiplex PCR. The sample holds about 26,000 clones; 75% to 95% are singletons and the top ten take roughly 2%. This specimen consisted of blood, obtained before transplantation. The chain is built from TRBV7-9 and TRBJ2-1, with D maybe TRBD2 (6 bases). This receptor was obtained from a male donor at least 60 years old who later had graft-versus-host disease after an allogeneic stem cell transplant. The CDR3 here is CASSPGREQFF. The CDR3 nucleotides read TGTGCCAGCAGCCCAGGGAGGGAGCAGTTCTTC.